The rows below give T cell receptor beta chains drawn from one sample of a study of vaccination effects on CD4 cells after COVID-19. Assay: immunoSEQ multiplex PCR; the TCRdb copy retains only in-frame clones and omits some. The table lists about 60,000 clones, under 80% of them singletons, with roughly 2% in the top ten. Antigens of these TCRs are unknown. This specimen was CD4+ T cells from PBMCs cultured with HCoV-OC43 spike peptides, taken after COVID-19 vaccination. Receptors were obtained from a human donor who received a COVID-19 vaccine. CDR3s include the opening cysteine and the closing phenylalanine or tryptophan. A D gene is named only where the DNA matches it firmly. Expanded clones get a size class; other rows say once, few or many, or leave the size out.

>TRBV7-8|.|.|TRBJ2-1
CASSQIRGARYNEQFF
TGTGCCAGCAGCCAAATCAGGGGGGCCCGGTACAATGAGCAGTTCTTC
>TRBV19|.|.|TRBJ1-2
CASSPWRRGYTF
TGTGCCAGTAGTCCCTGGCGGAGAGGCTACACCTTC
>TRBV14|.|.|TRBJ1-1
CASSLGGGTEAFF
TGTGCCAGCAGCCTTGGGGGGGGCACTGAAGCTTTCTTT
>TRBV5-1|.|few|TRBJ2-2
CASSSGLRPGRNTGELFF
TGCGCCAGCAGCTCAGGTCTTCGTCCCGGACGGAACACCGGGGAGCTGTTTTTT
>TRBV20-1|.|few|TRBJ1-5
CSASRQDNQPQHF
TGCAGTGCTAGTAGACAGGACAATCAGCCCCAGCATTTT
>TRBV10-3|.|.|TRBJ1-4
CAARGADEKLFF
TGTGCCGCCAGGGGTGCCGATGAAAAACTGTTTTTT
>TRBV6-4|TRBD2|.|TRBJ2-2
CASSEERGPTGELFF
TGTGCCAGCAGTGAGGAGCGGGGGCCAACCGGGGAGCTGTTTTTT
>TRBV4-3|TRBD1|.|TRBJ1-6
CASSHLPGQGISPLHF
TGCGCCAGCAGCCACCTACCGGGACAGGGTATTTCACCCCTCCACTTT
>TRBV11-2|.|.|TRBJ1-1
CASSLYRNTEAFF
TGTGCCAGCAGCTTATACAGGAACACTGAAGCTTTCTTT
>TRBV12-3/TRBV12-4|.|.|TRBJ1-6
CASSFQYSPLHF
TGTGCCAGCAGTTTTCAATATTCACCCCTCCACTTT
>TRBV5-1|TRBD2|.|TRBJ2-1
CASSSLSGLAGNEQFF
TGCGCCAGCAGCTCGTTAAGCGGACTAGCGGGGAATGAGCAGTTCTTC
>TRBV4-3|TRBD1|.|TRBJ2-3
CASSRRTGGLYDTQYF
TGCGCCAGCAGCCGCCGGACAGGGGGATTATACGATACGCAGTATTTT
>TRBV4-1|TRBD1|few|TRBJ2-4
CASSQDDRGRDIQYF
TGCGCCAGCAGCCAAGATGACAGGGGAAGGGACATTCAGTACTTC
>TRBV7-2|TRBD2|.|TRBJ2-1
CASSLEWSGGRNEQFF
TGTGCCAGCAGCTTAGAATGGTCGGGGGGGCGTAATGAGCAGTTCTTC
>TRBV28|.|.|TRBJ1-3
CASTRPHSGNTIYF
TGTGCCAGCACCAGGCCTCACTCTGGAAACACCATATATTTT
>TRBV11-3|TRBD2|.|TRBJ2-1
CASSRASGVPYNEQFF
TGTGCCAGCAGCCGCGCTAGCGGGGTACCCTACAATGAGCAGTTCTTC
>TRBV5-4|.|.|TRBJ1-6
CASSLDSLNSPLHF
TGTGCCAGCAGCTTGGACAGTCTTAATTCACCCCTCCACTTT
>TRBV30|TRBD1|.|TRBJ1-1
CAWREPQGTGRNTEAFF
TGTGCCTGGAGGGAACCACAGGGGACGGGTAGAAACACTGAAGCTTTCTTT
>TRBV18|.|.|TRBJ1-1
CASSPISPNTEAFF
TGTGCCAGCTCACCTATAAGCCCAAACACTGAAGCTTTCTTT
>TRBV28|.|.|TRBJ2-1
CASSLSRARGDTEQFF
TGTGCCAGCAGTTTATCCAGGGCCCGGGGGGACACTGAGCAGTTCTTC
>TRBV28|TRBD1|.|TRBJ2-2
CASSLGTANTGELFF
TGTGCCAGCAGCCTCGGGACAGCGAACACCGGGGAGCTGTTTTTT
>TRBV29-1|.|.|TRBJ1-1
CSVGTPPRGSEAFF
TGCAGCGTTGGGACCCCGCCTCGCGGGTCTGAAGCTTTCTTT
>TRBV10-3|TRBD1|.|TRBJ2-1
CAISVTGENEQFF
TGTGCCATCAGTGTGACAGGGGAAAATGAGCAGTTCTTC
>TRBV28|.|.|TRBJ1-6
CASRRSSYNSPLHF
TGTGCCAGCAGGCGGAGCTCCTATAATTCACCCCTCCACTTT
>TRBV27|.|.|TRBJ2-5
CASSLRVEAETQYF
TGTGCCAGCAGTTTACGAGTAGAGGCGGAGACCCAGTACTTC
>TRBV5-1|TRBD2|.|TRBJ2-5
CASRSSGGLETQYF
TGCGCCAGCAGATCTAGCGGGGGGCTGGAGACCCAGTACTTC
>TRBV10-3|TRBD1|.|TRBJ1-2
CAISGTDLANYGYTF
TGTGCCATCTCCGGGACAGACCTAGCTAACTATGGCTACACCTTC
>TRBV6-1|.|.|TRBJ1-2
CASSDPGVAGGYTF
TGTGCCAGCAGTGATCCAGGGGTGGCGGGGGGCTACACCTTC
>TRBV2|.|.|TRBJ1-5
CASSLQTTNQPQHF
TGTGCCAGCAGTTTACAGACAACCAATCAGCCCCAGCATTTT
>TRBV10-3|TRBD1|.|TRBJ2-3
CAISPGQTTDTQYF
TGTGCCATCAGTCCGGGACAGACCACAGATACGCAGTATTTT
>TRBV10-2|.|.|TRBJ2-2
CASSEVRHTNTGELFF
TGCGCCAGCAGTGAGGTACGACATACGAACACCGGGGAGCTGTTTTTT
>TRBV18|.|few|TRBJ1-1
CASSGVVEEAFF
TGTGCCAGCTCGGGGGTGGTAGAGGAAGCTTTCTTT
>TRBV7-2|.|.|TRBJ2-6
CASSLAVSPGANVLTF
TGTGCCAGCAGCTTAGCAGTGTCACCTGGGGCCAACGTCCTGACTTTC
>TRBV5-1|.|.|TRBJ1-5
CASRQGPRQPQHF
TGCGCCAGCAGACAGGGCCCCAGGCAGCCCCAGCATTTT
>TRBV9|.|.|TRBJ1-6
CASSVDEGPPNSPLHF
TGTGCCAGCAGCGTAGACGAGGGCCCCCCGAATTCACCCCTCCACTTT
>TRBV4-1|TRBD1|once|TRBJ2-5
CASSLEWTGGETQYF
TGCGCCAGCAGCCTTGAGTGGACAGGGGGAGAGACCCAGTACTTC
>TRBV3-1/TRBV3-2|TRBD1|.|TRBJ1-2
CASSLAGGTGGWGYTF
TGTGCCAGCAGCCTCGCCGGAGGGACAGGGGGCTGGGGCTACACCTTC
>TRBV5-6|.|few|TRBJ2-2
CASSLAGLGGELFF
TGTGCCAGCAGCTTGGCTGGTTTGGGCGGGGAGCTGTTTTTT
>TRBV2|TRBD1|.|TRBJ1-5
CASSPGTGPMQPQHF
TGTGCCAGCAGTCCCGGGACAGGCCCTATGCAGCCCCAGCATTTT
>TRBV28|.|.|TRBJ1-3
CASSLTGNTIYF
TGTGCCAGCAGTTTAACCGGAAACACCATATATTTT
>TRBV14|TRBD2|.|TRBJ2-2
CASSQVSSGGTRGTGELFF
TGTGCCAGCAGCCAAGTATCTAGCGGGGGGACTCGAGGCACCGGGGAGCTGTTTTTT
>TRBV28|.|.|TRBJ1-4
CASSEGFNEKLFF
TGTGCCAGCAGTGAGGGATTTAATGAAAAACTGTTTTTT
>TRBV4-3|TRBD1|once|TRBJ1-2
CASSLKEGGDGYGYTF
TGCGCCAGCAGCCTAAAGGAAGGGGGCGACGGCTATGGCTACACCTTC
>TRBV6-1|TRBD1|.|TRBJ1-4
CASSESQGNEKLFF
TGTGCCAGCAGTGAGTCACAGGGGAATGAAAAACTGTTTTTT
>TRBV12-5|.|.|TRBJ1-2
CASGLADGFYGYTF
TGTGCTAGTGGTTTGGCAGACGGATTCTATGGCTACACCTTC
>TRBV11-3|.|.|TRBJ1-1
CASSVGRMNTEAFF
TGTGCCAGCAGCGTGGGACGGATGAACACTGAAGCTTTCTTT
>TRBV19|TRBD1|.|TRBJ1-2
CASTYKGQGDYGYTF
TGTGCCAGTACCTATAAAGGACAGGGCGACTATGGCTACACCTTC
>TRBV20-1|.|.|TRBJ2-1
CSASWSRDGIQFF
TGCAGTGCTAGTTGGTCCCGGGACGGAATACAGTTCTTC